This T cell receptor (beta chain) emerged from a study of breast tumors, draining lymph nodes, adjacent tissues. General study points: Compared with basal-like, luminal-like tumors shared significantly more repertoire with nontumor tissue. The lymph node origin of tumor T cells was framed as consistent with a hypothesis, not demonstrated. Most tumor T cells seemingly derive from lymph node, then expand in tumor. Tumors had less TCR diversity than lymph nodes, more than nontumor tissue.

Turning to this clonotype: Antigen unknown.

Breast cancer patients provided tissue from their axillary draining lymph nodes. The V end lost 3 bases, the J end lost 6 bases, and 14 bases lay between the germline ends. The CDR3 runs to 14 residues. TCRdb fed the multiplex PCR reads into MiXCR, producing one record per CDR3 protein. The sample lists 290,000 or so distinct CDR3 sequences; around 30% were seen once. The sequence came from a female donor with breast cancer. Some clones in this sample may be carry-over from other donors' samples. The specimen sequenced was axillary lymph node tissue. The chain employs TRBV12-3 or TRBV12-4 and TRBJ1-1; TRBD1 might be the D (6 bases). DNA of the CDR3: TGTGCCAGCAGTTTGCGGGGGCTAAACCCTGAAGCTTTCTTT. This gives the protein CASSLRGLNPEAFF.